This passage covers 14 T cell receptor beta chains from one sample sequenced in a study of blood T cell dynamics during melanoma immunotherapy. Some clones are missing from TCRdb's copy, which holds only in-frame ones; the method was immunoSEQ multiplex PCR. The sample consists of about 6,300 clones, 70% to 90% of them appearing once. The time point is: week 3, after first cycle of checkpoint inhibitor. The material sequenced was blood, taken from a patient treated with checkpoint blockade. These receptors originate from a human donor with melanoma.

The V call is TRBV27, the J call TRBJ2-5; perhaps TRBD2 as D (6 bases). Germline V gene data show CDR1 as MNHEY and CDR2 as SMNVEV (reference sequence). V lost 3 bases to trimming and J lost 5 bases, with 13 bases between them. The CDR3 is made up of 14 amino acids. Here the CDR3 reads CASSFSLAFETQYF. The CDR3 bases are TGTGCCAGCAGTTTCTCGCTAGCGTTTGAGACCCAGTACTTC.

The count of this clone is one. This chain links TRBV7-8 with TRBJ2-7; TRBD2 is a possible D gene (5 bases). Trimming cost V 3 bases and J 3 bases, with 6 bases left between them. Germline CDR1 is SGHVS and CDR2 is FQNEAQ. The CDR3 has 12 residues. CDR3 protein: CASSFRGYEQYF. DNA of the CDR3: TGTGCCAGCAGCTTCCGGGGCTACGAGCAGTACTTC.

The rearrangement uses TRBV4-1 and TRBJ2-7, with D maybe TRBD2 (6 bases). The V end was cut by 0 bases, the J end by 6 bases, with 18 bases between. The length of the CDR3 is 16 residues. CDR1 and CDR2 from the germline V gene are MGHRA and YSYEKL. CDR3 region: CASSQDLSRLVPEQYF. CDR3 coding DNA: TGCGCCAGCAGCCAAGACCTGTCTAGACTAGTCCCCGAGCAGTACTTC.

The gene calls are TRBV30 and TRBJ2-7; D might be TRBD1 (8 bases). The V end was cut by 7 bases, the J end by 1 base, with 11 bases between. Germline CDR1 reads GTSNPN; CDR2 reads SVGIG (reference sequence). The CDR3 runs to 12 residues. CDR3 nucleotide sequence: TGTGCCTACAGGGGGGGATCCTACGAGCAGTACTTC. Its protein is CAYRGGSYEQYF.

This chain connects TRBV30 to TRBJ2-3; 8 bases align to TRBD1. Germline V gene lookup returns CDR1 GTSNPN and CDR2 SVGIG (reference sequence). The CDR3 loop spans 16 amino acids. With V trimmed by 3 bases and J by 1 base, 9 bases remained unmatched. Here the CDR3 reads CAWRDRDRSRTDTQYF. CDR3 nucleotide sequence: TGTGCCTGGAGAGACCGGGACAGGAGTCGCACAGATACGCAGTATTTT. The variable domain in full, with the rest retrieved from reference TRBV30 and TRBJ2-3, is SQTIHQWPATLVQPVGSPLSLECTVEGTSNPNLYWYRQAAGRGLQLLFYSVGIGQISSEVPQNLSASRPQDRQFILSSKKLLLSDSGFYLCAWRDRDRSRTDTQYFGPGTRLTVL.

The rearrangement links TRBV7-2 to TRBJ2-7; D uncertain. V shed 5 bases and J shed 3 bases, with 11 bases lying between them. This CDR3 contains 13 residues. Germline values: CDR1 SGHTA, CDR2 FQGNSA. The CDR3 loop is CASSEVSGYEQYF. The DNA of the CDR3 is TGTGCCAGCAGCGAGGTTTCTGGCTACGAGCAGTACTTC. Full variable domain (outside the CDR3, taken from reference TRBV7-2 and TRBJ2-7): GAGVSQSPSNKVTEKGKDVELRCDPISGHTALYWYRQSLGQGLEFLIYFQGNSAPDKSGLPSDRFSAERTGGSVSTLTIQRTQQEDSAVYLCASSEVSGYEQYFGPGTRLTVT.

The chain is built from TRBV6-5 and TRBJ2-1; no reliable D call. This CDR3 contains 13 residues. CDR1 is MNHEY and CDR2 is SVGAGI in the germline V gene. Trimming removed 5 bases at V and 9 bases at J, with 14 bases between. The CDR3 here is CASSPPHLTEQFF. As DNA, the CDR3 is TGTGCCAGCAGTCCCCCCCATCTCACTGAGCAGTTCTTC.

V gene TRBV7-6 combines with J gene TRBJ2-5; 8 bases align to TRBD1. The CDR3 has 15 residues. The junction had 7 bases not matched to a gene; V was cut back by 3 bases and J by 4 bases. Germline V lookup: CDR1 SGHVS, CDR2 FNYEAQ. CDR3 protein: CASSFIRGRRETQYF. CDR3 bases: TGTGCCAGCAGCTTCATCAGGGGGCGCCGAGAGACCCAGTACTTC.

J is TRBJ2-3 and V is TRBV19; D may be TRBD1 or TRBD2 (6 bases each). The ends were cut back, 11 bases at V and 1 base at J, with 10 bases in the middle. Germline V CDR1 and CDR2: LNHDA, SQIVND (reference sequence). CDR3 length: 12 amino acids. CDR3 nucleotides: TGTGCCTCGGAGGGGGGCACAGATACGCAGTATTTT. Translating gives CASEGGTDTQYF.

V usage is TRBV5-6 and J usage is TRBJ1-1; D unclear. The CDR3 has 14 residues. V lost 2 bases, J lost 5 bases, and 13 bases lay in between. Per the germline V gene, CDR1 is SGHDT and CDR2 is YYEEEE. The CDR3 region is CASSFYQRRTEAFF. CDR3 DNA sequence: TGTGCCAGCAGCTTTTATCAGCGTCGGACTGAAGCTTTCTTT.

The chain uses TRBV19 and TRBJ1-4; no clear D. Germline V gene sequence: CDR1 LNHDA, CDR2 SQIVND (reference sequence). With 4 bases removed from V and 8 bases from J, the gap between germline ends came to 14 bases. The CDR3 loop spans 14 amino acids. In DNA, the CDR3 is TGTGCCAGTAGTAAGTACCAAGTCAGGGAAAAACTGTTTTTT. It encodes CASSKYQVREKLFF.

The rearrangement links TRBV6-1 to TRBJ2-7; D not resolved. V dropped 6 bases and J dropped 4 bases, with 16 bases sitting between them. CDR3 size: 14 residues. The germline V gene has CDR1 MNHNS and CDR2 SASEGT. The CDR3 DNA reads TGTGCCAGCAGCTTCAAGGCCCTCTATTACGAGCAGTACTTC. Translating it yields CASSFKALYYEQYF.

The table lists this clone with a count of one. The CDR3 DNA sequence: TGTGCCAGCAGTGTGGACCGGAACACCATATATTTT. This codes for CASSVDRNTIYF. The V and J genes are TRBV6-1 and TRBJ1-3; no firm D call. CDR1 and CDR2 from the germline V gene are MNHNS and SASEGT. V was cut by 4 bases and J by 7 bases, with 8 bases left in between. The CDR3 has 12 amino acids.

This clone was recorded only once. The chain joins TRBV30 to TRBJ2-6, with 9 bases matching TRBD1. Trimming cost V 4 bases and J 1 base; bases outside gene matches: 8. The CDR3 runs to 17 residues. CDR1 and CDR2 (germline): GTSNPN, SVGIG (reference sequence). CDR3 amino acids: CAWTRDRVSSGANVLTF. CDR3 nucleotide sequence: TGTGCCTGGACTCGGGACAGGGTATCATCTGGGGCCAACGTCCTGACTTTC.